This T cell receptor beta chain was found in a study of T cells in localized non-small cell lung cancer. The repertoire was sequenced with immunoSEQ multiplex PCR; TCRdb's copy has only in-frame clones and lacks some. The repertoire holds some 22,000 clones, about 90% seen once, with approximately 30% in the top ten. Comments on this clone: Its target is not known.

General observations from the study: When the top 100 tumor clones were examined, a median roughly 62 of them also appeared in the adjacent lung, which was paired and uninvolved. Clonality of T cells reached its maximum in uninvolved adjacent lung, surpassing tumor.

Source: peripheral blood, taken before any cancer treatment. The receptor comes from an older male donor with stage I squamous cell lung carcinoma.

DNA of the CDR3: TGTGCCAGCAGCTCCGGGGGGGCAGACAAAGATACGCAGTATTTT. Translation gives CASSSGGADKDTQYF. The chain uses TRBV6-5 and TRBJ2-3; 8 nucleotides match TRBD2. This CDR3 has 15 amino acids. From germline, CDR1 is MNHEY and CDR2 SVGAGI. Trimming took 6 bases from V and 5 from J; bases not matched to a gene: 10.